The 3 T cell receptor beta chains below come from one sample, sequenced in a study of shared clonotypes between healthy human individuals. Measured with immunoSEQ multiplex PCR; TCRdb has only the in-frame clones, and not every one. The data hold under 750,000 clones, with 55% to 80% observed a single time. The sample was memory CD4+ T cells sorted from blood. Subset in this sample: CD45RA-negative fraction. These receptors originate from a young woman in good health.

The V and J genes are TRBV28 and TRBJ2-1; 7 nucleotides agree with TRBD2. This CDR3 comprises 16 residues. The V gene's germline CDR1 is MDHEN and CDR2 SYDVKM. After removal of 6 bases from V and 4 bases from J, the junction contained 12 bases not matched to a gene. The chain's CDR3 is CASSVWEGGSYNEQFF. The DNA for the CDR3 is TGTGCCAGCAGCGTCTGGGAGGGAGGGTCTTACAATGAGCAGTTCTTC.

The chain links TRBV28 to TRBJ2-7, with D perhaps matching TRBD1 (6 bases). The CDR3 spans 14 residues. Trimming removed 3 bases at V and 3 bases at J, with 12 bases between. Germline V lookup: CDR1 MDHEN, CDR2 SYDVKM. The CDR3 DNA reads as TGTGCCAGCAGTTTCACAGGGAAGGGCTACGAGCAGTACTTC. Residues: CASSFTGKGYEQYF.

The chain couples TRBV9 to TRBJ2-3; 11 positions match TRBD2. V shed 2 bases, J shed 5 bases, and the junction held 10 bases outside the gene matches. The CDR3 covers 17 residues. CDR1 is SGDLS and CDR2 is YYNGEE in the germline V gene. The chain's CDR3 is CASSVRGSGRAVDTQYF. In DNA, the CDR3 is TGTGCCAGCAGCGTTAGAGGTAGCGGGAGGGCCGTAGATACGCAGTATTTT.